The 22 T cell receptor beta chains below all came from one sample that was sequenced in a study of T cells in tuberculosis. Cells were sorted from thawed PBMC rested overnight and stained with GMM-loaded CD1B tetramer, viability dye and anti-CD3. CD1B tetramers were loaded with Rhodococcus equi-derived C32 glucose monomycolate. Profiling relied on immunoSEQ multiplex PCR, and the TCRdb table lists in-frame clones only, not all of them. Of approximately 88,000 clones in the sample, approximately 91% were seen once. Specimen: CD1b-GMM tetramer-negative cells sorted from PBMCs. The receptor set was obtained from an adult woman with latent tuberculosis.

V is TRBV5-6 and J is TRBJ2-1; 11 bases fit TRBD2. Trimming cost V 4 bases and J 7 bases; bases outside gene matches: 4. Germline V CDR1 and CDR2: SGHDT, YYEEEE. The length of the CDR3 is 14 residues. The CDR3 DNA sequence: TGTGCCAGCAGCAGACTAGCGGGGACGAATGAGCAGTTCTTC. Translation: CASSRLAGTNEQFF. Full variable domain (outside the CDR3, taken from reference TRBV5-6 and TRBJ2-1): DAGVTQSPTHLIKTRGQQVTLRCSPKSGHDTVSWYQQALGQGPQFIFQYYEEEERQRGNFPDRFSGHQFPNYSSELNVNALLLGDSALYLCASSRLAGTNEQFFGPGTRLTVL.

This sequence joins TRBV6-6 and TRBJ1-5; 8 nucleotides align to TRBD1. CDR3 size: 14 residues. With 9 bases clipped from V and 1 base from J, the junction kept 5 bases outside the gene matches. The germline gives CDR1 MNHNY, CDR2 SVGAGI (reference sequence). The CDR3 region has the DNA TGTGCCAGGGACACAGGGGGAAGCAATCAGCCCCAGCATTTT. It codes for CARDTGGSNQPQHF.

The chain links TRBV30 to TRBJ2-3; 8 bases are shared with TRBD2. There are 13 residues in the CDR3. From germline, CDR1 is GTSNPN and CDR2 SVGIG (reference sequence). Trimming took 4 bases from V and 4 from J; bases not matched to a gene: 4. Here the CDR3 DNA reads TGTGCCTGGACCCGGACTAGCTCAGATACGCAGTATTTT. It specifies CAWTRTSSDTQYF.

The table lists this clone with a count of one. The DNA for the CDR3 is TGTGCCAGCAGTCGGACAGGAAAGGAGACCCAGTACTTC. It codes for CASSRTGKETQYF. The chain has TRBV27 and TRBJ2-5; 7 bases align to TRBD1. V gave up 5 bases and J gave up 5 bases; unmatched junction bases: 5. The CDR3 runs 13 residues. Per the germline V gene, CDR1 is MNHEY and CDR2 is SMNVEV (reference sequence).

The gene calls are TRBV15 and TRBJ1-5; 7 bases line up with TRBD1. Germline V lookup: CDR1 LNHNV, CDR2 YYDKDF (reference sequence). The CDR3 totals 14 residues. With 2 bases clipped from V and 6 bases from J, the junction kept 4 bases outside the gene matches. This CDR3 is CATSRTGAGQPQHF. CDR3 sequence (DNA): TGTGCCACCAGCAGAACAGGGGCAGGTCAGCCCCAGCATTTT.

The J gene is TRBJ1-3, the V gene TRBV18; D unresolved. CDR1 is KGHSH and CDR2 is LQKENI in the germline V gene. V lost 4 bases and J lost 0, with 16 bases in between. This CDR3 spans 17 amino acids. The CDR3 here is CASSLRDVVGSGNTIYF. CDR3 in DNA: TGTGCCAGCTCACTCCGCGATGTCGTCGGCTCTGGAAACACCATATATTTT.

For this clone: This sample includes further DNA sequences coding for the same CDR3. The J gene is TRBJ1-4, the V gene TRBV7-9, with a tentative D call TRBD1 (5 bases). V was trimmed by 10 bases and J by 7 bases, leaving 22 bases between them. CDR3 length equals 15 residues. Germline values: CDR1 SEHNR, CDR2 FQNEAQ (reference sequence). For the CDR3, the DNA is TGTGCCACCTCACAGCCTAGGGGAATTTTTGAAAAACTGTTTTTT. Translated, it gives CATSQPRGIFEKLFF. The entire variable domain, with the rest obtained from reference TRBV7-9 and TRBJ1-4, is as follows: DTGVSQNPRHKITKRGQNVTFRCDPISEHNRLYWYRQTLGQGPEFLTYFQNEAQLEKSRLLSDRFSAERPKGSFSTLEIQRTEQGDSAMYLCATSQPRGIFEKLFFGSGTQLSVL.

This rearrangement joins TRBV5-4 to TRBJ2-7, with TRBD2 matching 7 bases. This CDR3 has 12 amino acids. Germline assignment: CDR1 SGHNT and CDR2 YYREEE (reference sequence). Trimming took 2 bases from V and 6 from J; bases not matched to a gene: 2. The CDR3: CASSFPGGEQYF. The DNA of the CDR3 is TGTGCCAGCAGCTTCCCGGGGGGCGAGCAGTACTTC.

This clone was picked up one time. This chain joins TRBV6-6 and TRBJ1-1; D not resolved. Germline V CDR1 and CDR2: MNHNY, SVGAGI (reference sequence). V was clipped by 6 bases and J by 0 bases, with 11 bases between them. The CDR3 spans 14 residues. The CDR3 here is CASRSGYMNTEAFF. The CDR3 nucleotides are TGTGCCAGCAGGTCAGGATATATGAACACTGAAGCTTTCTTT.

The chain employs TRBV2 and TRBJ1-5, with D tentatively TRBD1 (6 bases). The ends were cut back, 3 bases at V and 4 bases at J, with 10 bases in the middle. Germline CDR1 and CDR2: SNHLY and FYNNEI. The CDR3 totals 14 residues. The chain's CDR3 is CASSDRGSNQPQHF. The CDR3 DNA follows: TGTGCCAGCAGTGACAGGGGTTCTAATCAGCCCCAGCATTTT. Filled out from reference TRBV2 and TRBJ1-5, the complete variable domain reads EPEVTQTPSHQVTQMGQEVILRCVPISNHLYFYWYRQILGQKVEFLVSFYNNEISEKSEIFDDQFSVERPDGSNFTLKIRSTKLEDSAMYFCASSDRGSNQPQHFGDGTRLSIL.

V usage is TRBV19 and J usage is TRBJ2-2; D unresolved. Germline CDR1 LNHDA, CDR2 SQIVND (reference sequence). The CDR3 consists of 12 residues. The V end lost 3 bases, the J end lost 5 bases, and 4 bases lay between the germline ends. CDR3 nucleotides: TGTGCCAGTAGTATTGAGACCGGGGAGCTGTTTTTT. It translates to CASSIETGELFF.

This clone was detected a few times. This chain connects TRBV6-6 to TRBJ1-3; D remains unclear. Trimming removed 10 bases from V and 0 bases from J, with 13 bases in between. The germline CDR1 and CDR2 sequences are MNHNY and SVGAGI (reference sequence). The CDR3 spans 14 residues. In DNA, the CDR3 is TGTGCCACCGGCAGCGCGAACTCTGGAAACACCATATATTTT. It specifies CATGSANSGNTIYF.

This clone has a single count. This chain joins TRBV6-5 and TRBJ1-5, with a tentative D call TRBD1 (6 bases). Germline V gives CDR1 MNHEY, CDR2 SVGAGI. The V end was cut by 11 bases, the J end by 5 bases, with 22 bases between. The CDR3 is made up of 15 amino acids. CDR3 in DNA: TGTGCCGGCCCCCCCACCCAGGGGCTTGATCAGCCCCAGCATTTT. Its translation: CAGPPTQGLDQPQHF.

The V and J genes are TRBV11-3 and TRBJ2-7; D is unresolved. Trimming removed 4 bases from V and 9 bases from J, with 25 bases in between. The CDR3 contains 16 residues. Per germline, CDR1 SGHNT and CDR2 YENEEA. As DNA, the CDR3 is TGTGCCAGCAGCTCACGTCCGGAGTCGCCACCGGTTGGGCAGTACTTC. Protein: CASSSRPESPPVGQYF.

The rearrangement links TRBV28 to TRBJ1-4; D is unresolved. CDR1 and CDR2 from the germline V gene are MDHEN and SYDVKM. V lost 4 bases to trimming and J lost 3 bases, with 12 bases between them. This CDR3 comprises 15 residues. The chain's CDR3 is CASSSRSAANEKLFF. As DNA, the CDR3 is TGTGCCAGCAGTTCCCGCTCGGCGGCTAATGAAAAACTGTTTTTT.

V is TRBV29-1 and J is TRBJ2-1, with a possible D match to TRBD2 (7 bases). The CDR3 length is 14 residues. Per the germline V gene, CDR1 is SQVTM and CDR2 is ANQGSEA. V was pared by 6 bases and J by 2 bases, with 14 bases between. The CDR3 sequence is CSVGGGPAYNEQFF. Here the CDR3 DNA reads TGCAGCGTAGGGGGGGGGCCTGCCTACAATGAGCAGTTCTTC.

V usage is TRBV7-9 and J usage is TRBJ1-1; 12 bases align to TRBD1. CDR3 length equals 17 residues. The germline gives CDR1 SEHNR, CDR2 FQNEAQ (reference sequence). The trim removed 6 bases at V and 1 base at J, leaving 9 bases unmatched. CDR3 bases: TGTGCCAGCAGTCCCGGGACAGGGGGCCAATGGAACACTGAAGCTTTCTTT. It translates to CASSPGTGGQWNTEAFF.

V is TRBV5-1 and J is TRBJ1-1; no clear D. Looked up from germline, CDR1 is SGHRS and CDR2 is YFSETQ. The CDR3 contains 14 residues. Trimming took off 2 bases at V and 1 base at J, with 9 bases between the two ends. The CDR3 bases are TGCGCCAGCAGCTTACAGCCCGGGAACACTGAAGCTTTCTTT. Amino acids: CASSLQPGNTEAFF.

J is TRBJ1-5 and V is TRBV6-5; unclear D gene. Germline V gene sequence: CDR1 MNHEY, CDR2 SVGAGI. CDR3 size: 16 residues. Trimming removed 0 bases at V and 2 bases at J, with 11 bases between. CDR3 sequence reads: CASSYSVSTGNQPQHF. In nucleotides, the CDR3 is TGTGCCAGCAGTTACTCAGTGTCTACGGGCAATCAGCCCCAGCATTTT.

The chain has TRBV9 and TRBJ2-2, with 9 bases matching TRBD2. The CDR3 is 16 residues long. Trimming removed 2 bases from V and 1 base from J; junction bases left unmatched: 3. Germline V gives CDR1 SGDLS, CDR2 YYNGEE. CDR3 sequence: CASSVRLAENTGELFF. The CDR3 DNA follows: TGTGCCAGCAGCGTCCGACTAGCGGAGAACACCGGGGAGCTGTTTTTT.

This clone appeared a single time. The CDR3 DNA reads as TGCGCCAGCAGCCCAGGACAGATGAACACTGAAGCTTTCTTT. Amino acid sequence: CASSPGQMNTEAFF. The rearrangement uses TRBV5-1 and TRBJ1-1; D might be TRBD1 (6 bases). CDR1 and CDR2 (germline): SGHRS, YFSETQ. Trimming removed 4 bases at V and 0 bases at J, with 10 bases between. CDR3 size: 14 residues.

The CDR3 region is CASSPFGRQSMNTEAFF. Written as DNA, the CDR3 is TGTGCCAGCAGCCCCTTCGGGAGACAGTCCATGAACACTGAAGCTTTCTTT. The chain joins TRBV9 to TRBJ1-1, with a weak D call TRBD1 (5 bases). With 4 bases removed from V and 0 bases from J, the gap between germline ends came to 19 bases. The germline V gene encodes CDR1 SGDLS and CDR2 YYNGEE. The CDR3 has 17 amino acids.